These 31 T cell receptor beta chains were all obtained from the same sample, sequenced in a study of CD8+ T cells in alopecia areata. Reverse transcribed after extraction, RNA yielded cDNA as the sequencing template. Libraries were prepared by immunoSEQ multiplex PCR; TCRdb keeps only in-frame clonotypes and omits some of them. The sample holds some 190,000 clones; 50% to 60% are singletons and the top ten take approximately 0.7%. The sample's treatment: oral pan-JAK inhibitor, 5-10 mg twice daily. The material was CD4+ T cells sorted from blood, obtained at week 4, from a patient treated with tofacitinib. The receptors stem from a human donor with alopecia areata.

The chain has TRBV27 and TRBJ2-3; 8 nucleotides align to TRBD2. This CDR3 comprises 19 residues. The J segment lost 5 bases and the V segment lost 5 bases, leaving 21 bases of the junction unmatched. CDR1 and CDR2 (germline): MNHEY, SMNVEV (reference sequence). The CDR3 DNA reads as TGTGCCAGCAGTCTAGTCCCCCGTTGGGGAGCGGGAGTTAGAGATACGCAGTATTTT. Protein product: CASSLVPRWGAGVRDTQYF.

V and J are TRBV30 and TRBJ2-1, with unresolved D. The V end lost 3 bases, the J end lost 9 bases, and 18 bases lay between the germline ends. Per the germline V gene, CDR1 is GTSNPN and CDR2 is SVGIG (reference sequence). This CDR3 is 14 amino acids long. CDR3 protein: CAWSLGKGFSEQFF. The DNA for the CDR3 is TGTGCCTGGAGCCTGGGTAAGGGATTCAGTGAGCAGTTCTTC.

This clone was seen only once. The chain employs TRBV5-1 and TRBJ2-5; 12 bases are a match to TRBD1. Germline V CDR1 and CDR2: SGHRS, YFSETQ. This CDR3 spans 16 amino acids. Unmatched junction bases numbered 5, after V lost 0 bases and J lost 5 bases. The CDR3 region is CASSLEGTGGAETQYF. The DNA for the CDR3 is TGCGCCAGCAGCTTGGAAGGGACAGGGGGCGCCGAGACCCAGTACTTC. Full variable domain (outside the CDR3, taken from reference TRBV5-1 and TRBJ2-5): KAGVTQTPRYLIKTRGQQVTLSCSPISGHRSVSWYQQTPGQGLQFLFEYFSETQRNKGNFPGRFSGRQFSNSRSEMNVSTLELGDSALYLCASSLEGTGGAETQYFGPGTRLLVL.

The chain recombines TRBV29-1 with TRBJ2-1, with no clear D. The CDR3 spans 12 residues. The V gene's germline CDR1 is SQVTM and CDR2 ANQGSEA. V was shortened by 7 bases and J by 9 bases, with 16 bases between the two germline ends. The CDR3 spells CSEQWVAGEQFF. The CDR3 bases are TGCAGCGAGCAATGGGTAGCCGGTGAGCAGTTCTTC.

The J gene is TRBJ1-5, the V gene TRBV1. TRBV1 is given as a pseudogene. CDR3 length: 11 residues. CDR3 in amino acids: CTSSPLEPQHF. The CDR3 nucleotides are TGCACCAGCAGCCCGCTGGAGCCCCAGCATTTT.

The chain couples TRBV13 to TRBJ2-4; D unresolved. The CDR3 extends over 16 amino acids. Trimming pared 3 bases from V and 2 bases from J, leaving 14 bases between. From germline, CDR1 is PRHDT and CDR2 FYEKMQ (reference sequence). CDR3 bases: TGTGCCAGCAGCTTCACGACAACCAATTCCAAAAACATTCAGTACTTC. Residues: CASSFTTTNSKNIQYF.

The gene calls are TRBV29-1 and TRBJ2-2, with D possibly matching TRBD2 (5 bases). The germline V and J ends were trimmed by 4 bases and 0 bases, with 15 bases remaining between them. The CDR3 length is 16 residues. CDR1 and CDR2 (germline): SQVTM, ANQGSEA. Here the CDR3 DNA reads TGCAGCGTTGGGGTCAGCGGAGCCTCGAACACCGGGGAGCTGTTTTTT. This translates into CSVGVSGASNTGELFF.

This chain joins TRBV19 and TRBJ2-5, with D tentatively TRBD1 (5 bases). The CDR3 is 13 amino acids. CDR1 is LNHDA and CDR2 is SQIVND in the germline V gene (reference sequence). V was cut by 4 bases and J by 1 base, with 7 bases left in between. The chain's CDR3 is CASSKDSQETQYF. CDR3 DNA: TGTGCCAGTAGTAAAGACAGCCAAGAGACCCAGTACTTC.

The V call is TRBV12-5, the J call TRBJ2-5; D perhaps matches TRBD1 (6 bases). Germline V gene sequence: CDR1 LGHNT, CDR2 FRNRAP. V was trimmed by 6 bases and J by 1 base, leaving 12 bases between them. The CDR3 extends over 14 amino acids. CDR3 amino acids: CASGQGTPQETQYF. The CDR3 region has the DNA TGTGCTAGTGGGCAGGGGACCCCCCAAGAGACCCAGTACTTC.

This sequence joins TRBV25-1 and TRBJ2-4, with D perhaps TRBD1 (5 bases). V lost 4 bases, J lost 0 bases, and 7 bases lay in between. There are 14 residues in the CDR3. Germline assignment: CDR1 MGHDK and CDR2 SYGVNS. The CDR3 loop is CASSGTGAKNIQYF. The CDR3 DNA follows: TGTGCCAGCAGTGGTACAGGAGCCAAAAACATTCAGTACTTC. The full variable domain, rest sourced from reference TRBV25-1 and TRBJ2-4, is EADIYQTPRYLVIGTGKKITLECSQTMGHDKMYWYQQDPGMELHLIHYSYGVNSTEKGDLSSESTVSRIRTEHFPLTLESARPSHTSQYLCASSGTGAKNIQYFGAGTRLSVL.

This clone was observed a handful of times. The rearrangement joins TRBV7-2 to TRBJ2-5, with D tentatively TRBD2 (5 bases). The length of the CDR3 is 12 residues. Germline CDR1 and CDR2: SGHTA and FQGNSA. V shed 2 bases and J shed 9 bases, with 10 bases lying between them. CDR3 in amino acids: CASSLNRGSQYF. CDR3 nucleotides: TGTGCCAGCAGCTTAAATAGAGGGTCCCAGTACTTC.

Worth noting for this clone: The junction does not match germline at one end; this may be a read error. The gene calls are TRBV27 and TRBJ2-7; maybe TRBD1 (6 bases). Germline values: CDR1 MNHEY, CDR2 SMNVEV (reference sequence). The CDR3 runs to 14 residues. DNA of the CDR3: TGTGCCAGCAGTTGGACAGTCCTTTCCTCCGAGCAGTACTTC. It specifies CASSWTVLSSEQYF.

Points on this clone: This same CDR3 is encoded by further DNA sequences in the sample. The chain recombines TRBV10-3 with TRBJ2-3; no reliable D call. The V gene's germline CDR1 is ENHRY and CDR2 SYGVKD. This CDR3 is 12 amino acids long. The V gene lost 6 bases and the J gene lost 0 bases, with 4 bases spanning the gap. The CDR3 spells CAISLSTDTQYF. The DNA for the CDR3 is TGTGCCATCAGCCTTAGCACAGATACGCAGTATTTT.

The CDR3 DNA reads TGTGCCAGCAGTTACTCGATGGGGAATATTGGCACTGAAGCTTTCTTT. Translation: CASSYSMGNIGTEAFF. The chain joins TRBV6-6 to TRBJ1-1; unclear D gene. The CDR3 is made up of 16 amino acids. The germline V gene has CDR1 MNHNY and CDR2 SVGAGI (reference sequence). V was pared by 0 bases and J by 4 bases, with 15 bases between.

The chain joins TRBV29-1 to TRBJ2-5, with TRBD1 matching 7 bases. The CDR3 covers 14 residues. The J segment lost 9 bases and the V segment lost 6 bases, leaving 16 bases of the junction unmatched. Germline CDR1 and CDR2: SQVTM and ANQGSEA. CDR3 protein: CSVETHRGEGPQYF. For the CDR3, the DNA is TGCAGCGTAGAAACTCACAGGGGAGAGGGGCCCCAGTACTTC.

The gene calls are TRBV30 and TRBJ2-4, with D unclear. V lost 2 bases and J 7 bases, leaving 6 bases between the germline ends. The CDR3 covers 11 residues. Germline assignment: CDR1 GTSNPN and CDR2 SVGIG (reference sequence). The CDR3 is CAWSFRNIQYF. In DNA form, the CDR3 reads TGTGCCTGGAGTTTCCGGAACATTCAGTACTTC.

This clone was detected only a few times. The genes are TRBV29-1 and TRBJ2-5; 9 positions agree with TRBD1. V was pared by 7 bases and J by 5 bases, with 8 bases of the junction left unmatched. Germline values: CDR1 SQVTM, CDR2 ANQGSEA. CDR3 length: 13 residues. The CDR3 sequence: CSGWTGALETQYF. In DNA form, the CDR3 reads TGCAGCGGCTGGACAGGGGCCTTGGAGACCCAGTACTTC.

The V gene is TRBV7-9, the J gene TRBJ2-1; D remains ambiguous. Germline-derived CDR1 and CDR2 are SEHNR and FQNEAQ (reference sequence). The CDR3 has 12 residues. Trimming pared 1 base from V and 6 bases from J, leaving 4 bases between. CDR3: CASSLGVNEQFF. DNA of the CDR3: TGTGCCAGCAGCTTAGGGGTCAATGAGCAGTTCTTC.

The chain joins TRBV30 to TRBJ1-5; D might be TRBD1 (5 bases). CDR1 is GTSNPN and CDR2 is SVGIG in the germline V gene (reference sequence). The CDR3 length is 15 residues. V lost 3 bases and J 4 bases, leaving 16 bases between the germline ends. The CDR3 region is CAWSPWGVLNQPQHF. For the CDR3, the DNA is TGTGCCTGGAGCCCCTGGGGGGTCCTAAATCAGCCCCAGCATTTT.

This clone was observed a few times. The chain is built from TRBV28 and TRBJ2-2; D gene uncertain. Germline lookup yields CDR1 MDHEN and CDR2 SYDVKM. Trimming took 4 bases from V and 9 from J, leaving 6 bases between them. The CDR3 contains 11 residues. The DNA for the CDR3 is TGTGCCAGCAGTTCTCCCCGGGAGCTGTTTTTT. It codes for CASSSPRELFF.

The chain joins TRBV7-3 to TRBJ2-1, with TRBD2 matching over 9 bases. The CDR3 is made up of 15 amino acids. V was pared by 2 bases and J by 3 bases, with 2 bases of the junction left unmatched. Germline CDR1 is SGHTA and CDR2 is FQGTGA. CDR3 in DNA: TGTGCCAGCAGCTTACTTAGCGGGGGCTACAATGAGCAGTTCTTC. This translates into CASSLLSGGYNEQFF. The variable domain in full, completed from reference TRBV7-3 and TRBJ2-1, reads GAGVSQTPSNKVTEKGKYVELRCDPISGHTALYWYRQSLGQGPEFLIYFQGTGAADDSGLPNDRFFAVRPEGSVSTLKIQRTERGDSAVYLCASSLLSGGYNEQFFGPGTRLTVL.

This rearrangement joins TRBV7-7 to TRBJ2-3; 12 bases are a match to TRBD2. This CDR3 has 15 residues. The V gene's germline CDR1 is SSHAT and CDR2 FNYEAQ (reference sequence). The junction had 2 bases not matched to a gene; V was cut back by 2 bases and J by 5 bases. The CDR3 loop reads CASSLRGLAGDTQYF. The CDR3 DNA reads TGTGCCAGCAGCTTACGGGGACTAGCGGGAGATACGCAGTATTTT. Drawing the rest from reference TRBV7-7 and TRBJ2-3, the complete variable domain is GAGVSQSPRYKVTKRGQDVTLRCDPISSHATLYWYQQALGQGPEFLTYFNYEAQPDKSGLPSDRFSAERPEGSISTLTIQRTEQRDSAMYRCASSLRGLAGDTQYFGPGTRLTVL.

The chain has TRBV29-1 and TRBJ2-7; D is tentatively TRBD1 or TRBD2 (6 bases each). The V gene lost 7 bases and the J gene lost 4 bases, with 26 bases spanning the gap. Germline CDR1 SQVTM, CDR2 ANQGSEA. This CDR3 is 16 amino acids long. CDR3 nucleotides: TGCAGCGCCCGGACAGTCTACCCCCGCGGGGCGTACGAGCAGTACTTC. It specifies CSARTVYPRGAYEQYF.

Only a few counts were recorded for this clone. The sample holds other DNA sequences that translate to the same CDR3. The chain joins TRBV29-1 to TRBJ2-5; D perhaps matches TRBD1 (5 bases). Germline assignment: CDR1 SQVTM and CDR2 ANQGSEA. The length of the CDR3 is 11 residues. With 4 bases removed from V and 2 bases from J, the gap between germline ends came to 5 bases. CDR3 sequence reads: CSVGQQETQYF. The CDR3 bases are TGCAGCGTTGGACAGCAAGAGACCCAGTACTTC.

V is TRBV5-1 and J is TRBJ2-7, with TRBD1 as a possible D gene (5 bases). This CDR3 contains 13 residues. The ends were cut back, 2 bases at V and 4 bases at J, with 10 bases in the middle. Per germline, CDR1 SGHRS and CDR2 YFSETQ. CDR3 region: CASSLGRTYEQYF. Here the CDR3 DNA reads TGCGCCAGCAGCTTAGGTCGGACATACGAGCAGTACTTC.

The chain employs TRBV5-1 and TRBJ2-2, with 7 bases aligning to TRBD2. Germline CDR1 and CDR2: SGHRS and YFSETQ. J lost 5 bases, V lost 4 bases, and 11 bases had no gene match. This CDR3 contains 16 residues. CDR3 coding DNA: TGCGCCAGCAGCCCACAGAGGACTAGTGGTACCGGGGAGCTGTTTTTT. This codes for CASSPQRTSGTGELFF.

The chain carries TRBV5-4 and TRBJ2-1, with TRBD1 as a possible D gene (6 bases). Germline V gene lookup returns CDR1 SGHNT and CDR2 YYREEE (reference sequence). The V gene lost 0 bases and the J gene lost 1 base, with 8 bases spanning the gap. The CDR3 is made up of 15 amino acids. The DNA for the CDR3 is TGTGCCAGCAGCTTGGGGGGGCCGTCCTACAATGAGCAGTTCTTC. Its translation: CASSLGGPSYNEQFF.

The rearrangement joins TRBV7-9 to TRBJ2-3, with 10 bases identical to TRBD2. The trim removed 1 base at V and 6 bases at J, leaving 4 bases unmatched. CDR3 length: 15 residues. Germline CDR1 reads SEHNR; CDR2 reads FQNEAQ (reference sequence). The CDR3 is CASSLVLAGQDTQYF. Written as DNA, the CDR3 is TGTGCCAGCAGCTTAGTACTAGCGGGACAGGATACGCAGTATTTT.

This clone has just a few counts. V and J are TRBV9 and TRBJ2-5, with 8 bases lining up with TRBD2. This CDR3 contains 14 residues. J was trimmed by 4 bases and V by 4 bases; bases with no gene match: 6. Germline loops: CDR1 SGDLS, CDR2 YYNGEE. CDR3 sequence reads: CASSPGTRGETQYF. As DNA, the CDR3 is TGTGCCAGCAGCCCCGGGACTAGGGGAGAGACCCAGTACTTC.

CDR3: CAWSVGGTKNQPQHF. The CDR3 nucleotides are TGTGCCTGGAGTGTAGGGGGGACCAAGAATCAGCCCCAGCATTTT. V gene TRBV30 combines with J gene TRBJ1-5; D perhaps matches TRBD1 (6 bases). The CDR3 is 15 residues long. With 0 bases removed from V and 4 bases from J, the gap between germline ends came to 13 bases. Germline V lookup: CDR1 GTSNPN, CDR2 SVGIG (reference sequence).

The chain joins TRBV2 to TRBJ2-3, with 9 bases fitting TRBD2. Germline CDR1 reads SNHLY; CDR2 reads FYNNEI. CDR3 length: 14 residues. Unmatched junction bases numbered 4, after V lost 7 bases and J lost 2 bases. The CDR3 DNA follows: TGTGCCAGCAATAGCGGGGGTAACACAGATACGCAGTATTTT. Its translation is CASNSGGNTDTQYF.